Listed below are T cell receptor beta chains from one sample, sequenced in a study of PD-L1 blockade in urothelial cancer. Assay: immunoSEQ multiplex PCR; the TCRdb copy retains only in-frame clones and omits some. The repertoire holds roughly 20,000 clones, with around 88% as singletons. The material sequenced was PBMCs, taken around atezolizumab (anti-PD-L1) treatment. The receptors come from a man aged 45 to 65 with urothelial cancer. The CDR3 runs from the conserved cysteine through the conserved F or W.

J | V | CDR3
TRBJ2-1 | TRBV5-5 | CASSPAGGSYNEQFF
TRBJ1-6 | TRBV5-4 | CASSLGHSSYNSPLHF
TRBJ2-5 | TRBV2 | CASRRQLAQETQYF
TRBJ2-2 | TRBV18 | CASSPTRTGELFF
TRBJ2-1 | TRBV6-5 | CASSYSKPLQDEQFF
TRBJ2-3 | TRBV6-6 | CASSYSGGARDTQYF
TRBJ2-2 | TRBV5-4 | CASSRGQWDTGELFF
TRBJ2-5 | TRBV6-5 | CASSWGQGRRETQYF
TRBJ1-2 | TRBV4-1 | CASSQDIGRGQIYGYTF
TRBJ1-2 | TRBV2 | CASSGSPRQGDYGYTF
TRBJ2-5 | TRBV10-1 | CASSESKRLGKTQYF
TRBJ2-5 | TRBV2 | CASTLAAILKETQYF
TRBJ2-1 | TRBV19 | CASSPLGLAVTYNEQFF
TRBJ2-3 | TRBV27 | CASSFGTRGTDTQYF
TRBJ2-7 | TRBV6-5 | CASSYSRGGYEQYF
TRBJ1-6 | TRBV2 | CASGGQGGSPLHF
TRBJ1-4 | TRBV6-5 | CASSYRRATNEKLFF
TRBJ2-5 | TRBV5-8 | CASSFRDYRETQYF
TRBJ2-3 | TRBV11-2 | CASSPGLAGVTDTQYF
TRBJ2-2 | TRBV29-1 | CSVGLAGGFGTGELFF
TRBJ1-1 | TRBV6-1 | CASSGPLNTEAFF
TRBJ1-5 | TRBV9 | CASSVGTGHQPQHF
TRBJ1-5 | TRBV5-6 | CASSPQWGPNQPQHF
TRBJ1-1 | TRBV6-6 | CASSYGAVTTEAFF
TRBJ2-5 | TRBV29-1 | CSVELAGEGETQYF
TRBJ1-5 | TRBV28 | CASSPLDGREAF
TRBJ2-3 | TRBV25-1 | CASSELTVRTDTQYF
TRBJ1-2 | TRBV18 | CASSPATGDYGYTF
TRBJ2-2 | TRBV11-3 | CASSFQTSTDTGELFF
TRBJ2-2 | TRBV7-6 | CASSSPFSPGELFF
TRBJ1-5 | TRBV30 | CAWSGRGGYQPQHF
TRBJ1-4 | TRBV25-1 | CASSAYDSATNEKLFF
TRBJ2-3 | TRBV7-2 | CASSHYEQGTDTQYF
TRBJ2-7 | TRBV6-5 | CASSYSPSGNYEQYF
TRBJ2-7 | TRBV2 | CASSDLRGESSYEQYF
TRBJ2-2 | TRBV23-1 | CASSQRRGEGGELFF